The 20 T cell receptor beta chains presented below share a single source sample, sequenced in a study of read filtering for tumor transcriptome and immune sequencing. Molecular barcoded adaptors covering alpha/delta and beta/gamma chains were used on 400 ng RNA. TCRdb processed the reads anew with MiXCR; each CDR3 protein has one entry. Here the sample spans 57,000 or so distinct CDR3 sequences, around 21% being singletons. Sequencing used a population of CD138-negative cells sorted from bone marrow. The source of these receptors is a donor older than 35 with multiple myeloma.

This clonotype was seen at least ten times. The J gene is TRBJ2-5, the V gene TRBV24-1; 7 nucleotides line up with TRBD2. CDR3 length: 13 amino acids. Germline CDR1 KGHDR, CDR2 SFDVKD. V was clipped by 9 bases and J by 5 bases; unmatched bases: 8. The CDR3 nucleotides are TGTGCCACCGGGAGGGAAGGGATGGAGACCCAGTACTTC. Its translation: CATGREGMETQYF.

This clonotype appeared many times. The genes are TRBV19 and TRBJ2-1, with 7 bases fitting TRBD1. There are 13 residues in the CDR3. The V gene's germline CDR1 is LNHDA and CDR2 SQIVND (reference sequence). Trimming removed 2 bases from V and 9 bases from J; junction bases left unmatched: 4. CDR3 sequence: CASSIYRGGEQFF. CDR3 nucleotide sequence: TGTGCCAGTAGTATATACAGGGGTGGTGAGCAGTTCTTC.

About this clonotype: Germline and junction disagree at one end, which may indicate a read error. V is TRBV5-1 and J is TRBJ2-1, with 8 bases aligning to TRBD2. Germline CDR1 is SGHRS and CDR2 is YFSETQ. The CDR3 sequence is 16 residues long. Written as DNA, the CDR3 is TGCGCCAGCAGCTTGGCCACGCGGGGGGTCTACTATGAGCAGTTCTTC. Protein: CASSLATRGVYYEQFF.

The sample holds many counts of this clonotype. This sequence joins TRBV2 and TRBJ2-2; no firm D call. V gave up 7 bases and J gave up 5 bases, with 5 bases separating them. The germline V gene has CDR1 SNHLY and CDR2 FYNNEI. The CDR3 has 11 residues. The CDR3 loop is CASTWTGELFF. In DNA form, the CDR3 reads TGTGCCAGCACCTGGACCGGGGAGCTGTTTTTT. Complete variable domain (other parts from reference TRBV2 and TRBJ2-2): EPEVTQTPSHQVTQMGQEVILRCVPISNHLYFYWYRQILGQKVEFLVSFYNNEISEKSEIFDDQFSVERPDGSNFTLKIRSTKLEDSAMYFCASTWTGELFFGEGSRLTVL.

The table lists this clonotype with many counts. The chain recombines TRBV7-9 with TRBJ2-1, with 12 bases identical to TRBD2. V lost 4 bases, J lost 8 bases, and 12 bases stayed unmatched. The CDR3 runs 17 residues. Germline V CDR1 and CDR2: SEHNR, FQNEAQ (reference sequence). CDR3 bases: TGTGCCAGCAGCTCAACGCTAGCGGGAGGGCCGAGGGATGAGCAGTTCTTC. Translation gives CASSSTLAGGPRDEQFF.

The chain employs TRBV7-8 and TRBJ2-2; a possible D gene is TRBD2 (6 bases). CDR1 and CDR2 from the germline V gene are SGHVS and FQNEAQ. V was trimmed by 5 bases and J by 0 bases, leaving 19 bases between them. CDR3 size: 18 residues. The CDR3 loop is CASSLIWASVPNTGELFF. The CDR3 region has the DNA TGTGCCAGCAGCCTAATTTGGGCTAGCGTGCCGAACACCGGGGAGCTGTTTTTT.

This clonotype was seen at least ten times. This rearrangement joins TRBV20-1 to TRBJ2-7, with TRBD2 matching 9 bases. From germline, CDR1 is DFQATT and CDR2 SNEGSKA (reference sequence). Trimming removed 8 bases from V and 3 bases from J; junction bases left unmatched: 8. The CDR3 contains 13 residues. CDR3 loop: CSSGLASSYEQYF. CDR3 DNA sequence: TGCAGTTCCGGACTAGCGAGCAGCTACGAGCAGTACTTC.

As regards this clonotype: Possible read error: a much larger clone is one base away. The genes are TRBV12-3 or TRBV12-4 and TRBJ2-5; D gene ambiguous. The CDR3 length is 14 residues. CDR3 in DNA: TGTGCCAGCAGTTCGCTAGTTCCCTCGGAGACCCAGAACTTC. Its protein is CASSSLVPSETQNF.

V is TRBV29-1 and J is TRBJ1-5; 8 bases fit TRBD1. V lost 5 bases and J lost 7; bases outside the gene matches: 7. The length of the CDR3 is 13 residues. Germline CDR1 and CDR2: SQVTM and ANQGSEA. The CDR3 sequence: CSVKDREFQPQHF. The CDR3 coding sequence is TGCAGCGTTAAGGACAGGGAATTCCAGCCCCAGCATTTT.

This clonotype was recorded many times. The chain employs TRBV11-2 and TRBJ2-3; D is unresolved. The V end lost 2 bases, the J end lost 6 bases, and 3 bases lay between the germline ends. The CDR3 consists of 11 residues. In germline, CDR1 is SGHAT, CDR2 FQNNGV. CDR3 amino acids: CASSLHDTQYF. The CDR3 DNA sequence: TGTGCCAGCAGCTTACACGATACGCAGTATTTT.

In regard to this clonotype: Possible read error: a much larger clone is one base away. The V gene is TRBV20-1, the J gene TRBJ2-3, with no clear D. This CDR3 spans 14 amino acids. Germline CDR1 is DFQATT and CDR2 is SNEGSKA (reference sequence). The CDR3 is CSARGRKTADTLYF. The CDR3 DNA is TGCAGTGCTAGGGGCAGGAAGACCGCAGATACGCTGTATTTT.

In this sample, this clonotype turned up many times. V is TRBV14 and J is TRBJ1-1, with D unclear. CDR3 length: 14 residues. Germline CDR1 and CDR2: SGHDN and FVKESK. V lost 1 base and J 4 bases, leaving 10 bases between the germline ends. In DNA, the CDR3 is TGTGCCAGCAGCCAAGTGGGTAAAAGCACTGAAGCTTTCTTT. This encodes CASSQVGKSTEAFF.

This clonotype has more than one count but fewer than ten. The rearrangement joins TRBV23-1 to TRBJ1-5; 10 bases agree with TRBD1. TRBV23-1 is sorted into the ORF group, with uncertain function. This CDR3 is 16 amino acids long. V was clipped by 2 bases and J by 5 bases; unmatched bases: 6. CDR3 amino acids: CASSQLRGQGYQPQHF. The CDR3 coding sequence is TGCGCCAGCAGTCAACTCAGGGGACAGGGGTATCAGCCCCAGCATTTT.

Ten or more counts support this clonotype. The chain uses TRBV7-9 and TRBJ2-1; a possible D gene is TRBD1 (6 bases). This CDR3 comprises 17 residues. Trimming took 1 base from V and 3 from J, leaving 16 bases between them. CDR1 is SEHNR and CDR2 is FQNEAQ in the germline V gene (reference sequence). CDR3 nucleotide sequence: TGTGCCAGCAGCTTAGGCCCGGGCAGGGGCGACTACAATGAGCAGTTCTTC. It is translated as CASSLGPGRGDYNEQFF.

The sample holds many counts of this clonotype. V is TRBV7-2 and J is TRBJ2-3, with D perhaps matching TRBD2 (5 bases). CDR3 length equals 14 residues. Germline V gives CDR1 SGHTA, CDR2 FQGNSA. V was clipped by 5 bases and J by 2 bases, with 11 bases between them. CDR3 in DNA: TGTGCCAGCAGCCTCGACGGGGTCACAGATACGCAGTATTTT. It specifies CASSLDGVTDTQYF.

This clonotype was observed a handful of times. The CDR3 protein is CASSLEGGTSSYNEQFF. CDR3 bases: TGCGCCAGCAGCTTGGAAGGCGGGACTAGCTCCTACAATGAGCAGTTCTTC. The chain joins TRBV5-1 to TRBJ2-1; 8 nucleotides align to TRBD2. The CDR3 runs to 17 residues. Germline CDR1 and CDR2: SGHRS and YFSETQ. The junction had 5 bases not matched to a gene; V was cut back by 0 bases and J by 0 bases. Drawing the rest from reference TRBV5-1 and TRBJ2-1, the complete variable domain is KAGVTQTPRYLIKTRGQQVTLSCSPISGHRSVSWYQQTPGQGLQFLFEYFSETQRNKGNFPGRFSGRQFSNSRSEMNVSTLELGDSALYLCASSLEGGTSSYNEQFFGPGTRLTVL.

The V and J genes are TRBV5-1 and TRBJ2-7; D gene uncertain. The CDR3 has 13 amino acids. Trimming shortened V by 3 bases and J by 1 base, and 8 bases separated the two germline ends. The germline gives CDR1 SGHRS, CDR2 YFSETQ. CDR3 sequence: CASSSAVSYEQYF. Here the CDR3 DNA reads TGCGCCAGCAGCTCGGCAGTTTCCTACGAGCAGTACTTC. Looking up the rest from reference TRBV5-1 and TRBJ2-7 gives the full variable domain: KAGVTQTPRYLIKTRGQQVTLSCSPISGHRSVSWYQQTPGQGLQFLFEYFSETQRNKGNFPGRFSGRQFSNSRSEMNVSTLELGDSALYLCASSSAVSYEQYFGPGTRLTVT.

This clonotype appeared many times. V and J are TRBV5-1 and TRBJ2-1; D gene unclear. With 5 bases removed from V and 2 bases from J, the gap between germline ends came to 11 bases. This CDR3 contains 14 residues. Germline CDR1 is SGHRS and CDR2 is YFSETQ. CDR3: CASRPEAPYNEQFF. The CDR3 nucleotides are TGCGCCAGCAGACCCGAAGCCCCCTACAATGAGCAGTTCTTC.

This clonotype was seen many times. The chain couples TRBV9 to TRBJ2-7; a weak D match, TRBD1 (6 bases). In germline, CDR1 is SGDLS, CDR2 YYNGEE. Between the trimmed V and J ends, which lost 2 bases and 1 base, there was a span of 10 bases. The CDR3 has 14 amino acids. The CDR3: CASSVQGNSYEQYF. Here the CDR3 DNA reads TGTGCCAGCAGCGTCCAGGGGAATTCCTACGAGCAGTACTTC.

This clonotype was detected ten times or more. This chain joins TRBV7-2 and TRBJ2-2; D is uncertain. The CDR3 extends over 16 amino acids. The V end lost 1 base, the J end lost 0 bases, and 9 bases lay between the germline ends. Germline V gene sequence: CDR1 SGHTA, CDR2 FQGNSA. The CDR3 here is CASSLVPTANTGELFF. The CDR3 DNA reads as TGTGCCAGCAGCTTAGTGCCGACCGCGAACACCGGGGAGCTGTTTTTT.